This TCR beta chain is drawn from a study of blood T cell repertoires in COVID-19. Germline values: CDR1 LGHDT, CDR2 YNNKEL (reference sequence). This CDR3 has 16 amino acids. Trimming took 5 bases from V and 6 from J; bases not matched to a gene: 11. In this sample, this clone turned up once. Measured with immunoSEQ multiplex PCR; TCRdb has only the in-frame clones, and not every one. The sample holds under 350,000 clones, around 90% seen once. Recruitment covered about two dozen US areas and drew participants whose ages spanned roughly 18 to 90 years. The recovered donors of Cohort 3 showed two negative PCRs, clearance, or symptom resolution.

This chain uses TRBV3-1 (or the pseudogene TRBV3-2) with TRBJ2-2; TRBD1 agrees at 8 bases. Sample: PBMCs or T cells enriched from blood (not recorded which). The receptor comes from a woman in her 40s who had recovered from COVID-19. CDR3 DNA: TGTGCCAGCAGCTCTGGACCAGGGGGCTGGTCCGGGGAGCTGTTTTTT. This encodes CASSSGPGGWSGELFF.